This TCR beta chain was retrieved from a study of CD8 T cells in ankylosing spondylitis. The study, taken as a whole, reports: Researchers reportedly found disease-linked clones significantly enriched in matched ankylosing spondylitis synovial fluid. There was a TCR beta motif, made of several highly homologous variants, that appeared characteristic of ankylosing spondylitis blood. Disease-linked clones had a CD8+ phenotype and relatively low frequency in peripheral blood.

5'-RACE, quantitative and with molecular barcodes, yielded the TCR beta libraries. MiXCR was run by TCRdb on the 5' RACE reads, yielding one entry per CDR3 protein. The repertoire has some 250,000 distinct CDR3 sequences, 24% of them found once; the top ten carry 0.5% to 0.65%. This clonotype has ten or more counts. Its target is not known. Source material: blood, either unsorted or a sorted T cell fraction (not recorded which). The clonotype comes from a male donor with ankylosing spondylitis or in good health (not recorded which).

The CDR3 here is CSVEDQGTAPQETQYF. The CDR3 DNA reads TGCAGCGTTGAAGATCAAGGGACAGCTCCCCAAGAGACCCAGTACTTC. V usage is TRBV29-1 and J usage is TRBJ2-5, with 7 bases identical to TRBD1. The CDR3 consists of 16 residues. Germline V gene lookup returns CDR1 SQVTM and CDR2 ANQGSEA. Trimming at V came to 0 bases and at J to 1 base, leaving 8 bases not matched to a gene.